The 3 T cell receptor beta chains given below trace back to one sample, sequenced in a study of blood T cells in healthy people across ages. A sample-barcoded 5' primer and a J-beta primer mix were used in a second PCR of about 7 to 12 cycles. One entry per CDR3 protein, called by TCRdb with MiXCR from the 5' RACE reads. The table records some 940,000 distinct CDR3 sequences, approximately 32% of them present only once. The sample was also reused in another study, on T cells of mothers and their children.

Material: blood. Receptors were obtained from a woman between 35 and 50 years old in good health.

This clonotype turned up a few times. DNA of the CDR3: TGCAGTGCTAGAGGTGGGGACAGAGCGAGTAAAACCCAGTACTTC. As protein: CSARGGDRASKTQYF. V usage is TRBV20-1 and J usage is TRBJ2-5, with TRBD1 identical over 7 bases. V gave up 1 base and J gave up 8 bases; unmatched junction bases: 13. Germline values: CDR1 DFQATT, CDR2 SNEGSKA (reference sequence). CDR3 size: 15 residues.

The chain recombines TRBV20-1 with TRBJ2-3; perhaps TRBD2 as D (6 bases). The CDR3 extends over 14 amino acids. V was trimmed by 6 bases and J by 2 bases, leaving 15 bases between them. Germline V lookup: CDR1 DFQATT, CDR2 SNEGSKA (reference sequence). This CDR3 reads CSARAGGPTDTQYF. CDR3 DNA: TGCAGTGCCCGAGCCGGGGGTCCCACAGATACGCAGTATTTT.

This chain uses TRBV28 with TRBJ1-2; 7 bases map to TRBD1. CDR3 length: 14 amino acids. V shed 6 bases and J 2 bases; nucleotides not matched to a gene: 6. Germline V gene data show CDR1 as MDHEN and CDR2 as SYDVKM. The CDR3 sequence: CASRPPGQNYGYTF. DNA of the CDR3: TGTGCCAGCAGACCTCCGGGACAGAACTATGGCTACACCTTC.